Listed below are T cell receptor beta chains from one sample, sequenced in a study of blood T cell repertoires in COVID-19. Assay: immunoSEQ multiplex PCR; the TCRdb copy retains only in-frame clones and omits some. Of 220,000 or so clones listed, 82% are singletons. Sequenced: peripheral blood. The receptors stem from a woman aged 80 or older with acute or convalescent COVID-19. The CDR3 runs from the conserved cysteine through the conserved F or W. The order of the fields is D gene, J gene, V gene, clone size, CDR3 protein, CDR3 DNA. The D gene is left open where the match is weak. Rows give clone size only sometimes, using once, few, many, or a class for an expanded clone.

D gene: TRBD1; J gene: TRBJ1-2; V gene: TRBV19; clone size: -; CDR3 protein: CASKDRGIGYTF; CDR3 DNA: TGTGCCAGTAAGGACAGGGGGATTGGCTACACCTTC
D gene: -; J gene: TRBJ2-2; V gene: TRBV28; clone size: once; CDR3 protein: CASSLRRATGELFF; CDR3 DNA: TGTGCCAGCAGTTTAAGGCGGGCCACCGGGGAGCTGTTTTTT
D gene: -; J gene: TRBJ2-5; V gene: TRBV11-3; clone size: -; CDR3 protein: CASSQAGWETQYF; CDR3 DNA: TGTGCCAGCAGCCAGGCAGGGTGGGAGACCCAGTACTTC
D gene: -; J gene: TRBJ1-1; V gene: TRBV7-2; clone size: -; CDR3 protein: CASSLVSQGKNTEAFF; CDR3 DNA: TGTGCCAGCAGCTTAGTTTCCCAGGGTAAGAACACTGAAGCTTTCTTT
D gene: TRBD2; J gene: TRBJ2-7; V gene: TRBV6-9; clone size: -; CDR3 protein: CASSYYGGGRGYEQYF; CDR3 DNA: TGTGCCAGCAGTTATTACGGGGGGGGGCGAGGCTACGAGCAGTACTTC
D gene: -; J gene: TRBJ1-4; V gene: TRBV7-9; clone size: few; CDR3 protein: CASSLGADNNEKLFF; CDR3 DNA: TGTGCCAGCAGCTTAGGGGCAGACAATAATGAAAAACTGTTTTTT
D gene: TRBD1; J gene: TRBJ1-5; V gene: TRBV19; clone size: -; CDR3 protein: CASTPRTGTSRSNQPQHF; CDR3 DNA: TGTGCCAGTACCCCCCGGACAGGGACGTCGAGGAGCAATCAGCCCCAGCATTTT
D gene: TRBD1; J gene: TRBJ1-1; V gene: TRBV3-1/TRBV3-2; clone size: once; CDR3 protein: CASSHRQGANTEAFF; CDR3 DNA: TGTGCCAGCAGCCACAGACAGGGGGCGAACACTGAAGCTTTCTTT
D gene: -; J gene: TRBJ1-2; V gene: TRBV12-3/TRBV12-4; clone size: -; CDR3 protein: CASSLYRDGYTF; CDR3 DNA: TGTGCCAGCAGTTTATACAGGGACGGCTACACCTTC
D gene: TRBD2; J gene: TRBJ2-7; V gene: TRBV7-3; clone size: once; CDR3 protein: CASSLMAGDHYEQYF; CDR3 DNA: TGTGCCAGCAGCTTAATGGCGGGGGATCACTACGAGCAGTACTTC
D gene: TRBD1; J gene: TRBJ1-5; V gene: TRBV12-3/TRBV12-4; clone size: -; CDR3 protein: CASRSGTGGPQHF; CDR3 DNA: TGTGCCAGCAGGTCCGGGACAGGGGGGCCCCAGCATTTT
D gene: TRBD2; J gene: TRBJ2-1; V gene: TRBV3-1/TRBV3-2; clone size: -; CDR3 protein: CASSPRGLALMNEQFF; CDR3 DNA: TGTGCCAGCAGCCCCCGCGGACTAGCTCTGATGAATGAGCAGTTCTTC
D gene: -; J gene: TRBJ1-3; V gene: TRBV7-9; clone size: -; CDR3 protein: CASSQSVGNTIYF; CDR3 DNA: TGTGCCAGCAGCCAATCGGTTGGAAACACCATATATTTT
D gene: TRBD1; J gene: TRBJ1-2; V gene: TRBV5-4; clone size: once; CDR3 protein: CASSFKQGLYGYTF; CDR3 DNA: TGTGCCAGCAGCTTTAAACAGGGGCTCTATGGCTACACCTTC
D gene: -; J gene: TRBJ2-1; V gene: TRBV5-1; clone size: once; CDR3 protein: CASNSGLSYNEQFF; CDR3 DNA: TGCGCCAGCAATAGCGGCCTCTCCTACAATGAGCAGTTCTTC
D gene: -; J gene: TRBJ2-3; V gene: TRBV7-2; clone size: -; CDR3 protein: CASIRSGLADTQYF; CDR3 DNA: TGTGCCAGCATCCGATCTGGACTGGCAGATACGCAGTATTTT
D gene: TRBD2; J gene: TRBJ2-3; V gene: TRBV19; clone size: -; CDR3 protein: CASMASGTTDTQYF; CDR3 DNA: TGTGCCAGTATGGCTAGCGGAACAACAGATACGCAGTATTTT
D gene: TRBD1; J gene: TRBJ1-3; V gene: TRBV28; clone size: -; CDR3 protein: CASLGQSGNTIYF; CDR3 DNA: TGTGCCAGCCTGGGACAGTCTGGAAACACCATATATTTT
D gene: -; J gene: TRBJ2-7; V gene: TRBV2; clone size: -; CDR3 protein: CASSEYYEQYF; CDR3 DNA: TGTGCCAGCAGTGAGTACTACGAGCAGTACTTC
D gene: -; J gene: TRBJ1-6; V gene: TRBV9; clone size: once; CDR3 protein: CASSAHRNSPLHF; CDR3 DNA: TGTGCCAGCAGCGCCCACAGGAATTCACCCCTCCACTTT
D gene: -; J gene: TRBJ1-1; V gene: TRBV19; clone size: few; CDR3 protein: CASSERGWVRAFF; CDR3 DNA: TGTGCCAGTAGCGAACGGGGTTGGGTTCGGGCTTTCTTT
D gene: TRBD1; J gene: TRBJ1-1; V gene: TRBV7-9; clone size: -; CDR3 protein: CASSYRGGAEAFF; CDR3 DNA: TGTGCCAGCAGCTACAGGGGAGGCGCTGAAGCTTTCTTT
D gene: -; J gene: TRBJ2-7; V gene: TRBV21-1; clone size: -; CDR3 protein: CASSNHRDRAYEQYF; CDR3 DNA: TGTGCCAGCAGCAACCACCGGGACAGGGCCTACGAGCAGTACTTC
D gene: TRBD1; J gene: TRBJ1-5; V gene: TRBV4-2; clone size: -; CDR3 protein: CASSQPGQAPPQHF; CDR3 DNA: TGTGCCAGCAGCCAGCCGGGACAGGCCCCCCCCCAGCATTTT
D gene: TRBD1; J gene: TRBJ2-1; V gene: TRBV7-2; clone size: -; CDR3 protein: CASSFATGQGANEQFF; CDR3 DNA: TGTGCCAGCAGCTTCGCTACGGGACAGGGGGCCAATGAGCAGTTCTTC
D gene: -; J gene: TRBJ1-1; V gene: TRBV20-1; clone size: -; CDR3 protein: CSARDRAEAFF; CDR3 DNA: TGCAGTGCTAGAGATAGAGCTGAAGCTTTCTTT
D gene: -; J gene: TRBJ1-5; V gene: TRBV5-6; clone size: once; CDR3 protein: CASSLYHRAGGNQPQHF; CDR3 DNA: TGTGCCAGCAGCTTGTACCACAGGGCCGGTGGCAATCAGCCCCAGCATTTT
D gene: TRBD2; J gene: TRBJ2-1; V gene: TRBV5-4; clone size: -; CDR3 protein: CASSRGLAGGQYNEQFF; CDR3 DNA: TGTGCCAGCAGCAGGGGACTAGCGGGGGGCCAATACAATGAGCAGTTCTTC
D gene: -; J gene: TRBJ1-2; V gene: TRBV5-4; clone size: -; CDR3 protein: CASSWAGPGGYTF; CDR3 DNA: TGTGCCAGCAGTTGGGCGGGGCCGGGGGGCTACACCTTC
D gene: -; J gene: TRBJ1-4; V gene: TRBV7-6; clone size: -; CDR3 protein: CATRGLPNEKLFF; CDR3 DNA: TGTGCCACCCGGGGGTTGCCTAATGAAAAACTGTTTTTT
D gene: -; J gene: TRBJ2-3; V gene: TRBV19; clone size: -; CDR3 protein: CASSIPQTDTQYF; CDR3 DNA: TGTGCCAGTAGTATCCCCCAGACAGATACGCAGTATTTT
D gene: -; J gene: TRBJ2-2; V gene: TRBV6-2/TRBV6-3; clone size: once; CDR3 protein: CASSKQGWDGELFF; CDR3 DNA: TGTGCCAGTAGCAAACAGGGTTGGGACGGGGAGCTGTTTTTT
D gene: TRBD2; J gene: TRBJ2-2; V gene: TRBV5-1; clone size: -; CDR3 protein: CASSPRGSGGTGELFF; CDR3 DNA: TGCGCCAGCAGCCCCAGAGGTAGCGGGGGAACCGGGGAGCTGTTTTTT
D gene: -; J gene: TRBJ2-7; V gene: TRBV5-4; clone size: -; CDR3 protein: CASSLVGTYPYEQYF; CDR3 DNA: TGTGCCAGCAGCTTGGTGGGGACATATCCCTACGAGCAGTACTTC
D gene: -; J gene: TRBJ1-3; V gene: TRBV2; clone size: -; CDR3 protein: CASSFSGNTIYF; CDR3 DNA: TGTGCCAGCAGCTTCTCTGGAAACACCATATATTTT
D gene: -; J gene: TRBJ2-5; V gene: TRBV2; clone size: -; CDR3 protein: CASAQGVQETQYF; CDR3 DNA: TGTGCCAGCGCGCAGGGTGTCCAAGAGACCCAGTACTTC
D gene: TRBD2; J gene: TRBJ2-5; V gene: TRBV7-6; clone size: -; CDR3 protein: CASSRSGARETQYF; CDR3 DNA: TGTGCCAGCAGCCGTAGCGGGGCCCGGGAGACCCAGTACTTC